Listed here are 28 T cell receptor beta chains from one sample, sequenced in a study of cytotoxic CD8 clonotypes in ibrutinib-treated CLL. The data were produced by immunoSEQ multiplex PCR, yet TCRdb's version contains in-frame clones alone and is incomplete. The data contain some 300,000 clones, around four fifths of them singletons. The material sequenced was PBMCs, taken before ibrutinib treatment. These receptors were collected from a human donor with chronic lymphocytic leukemia.

This rearrangement joins TRBV18 to TRBJ2-5; TRBD1 matches 7 bases. V trimming: 3 bases; J trimming: 5 bases; junction bases outside the gene matches: 6. In germline, CDR1 is KGHSH, CDR2 LQKENI. This CDR3 comprises 14 residues. CDR3 in amino acids: CASSPGTVRETQYF. The CDR3 nucleotides read TGTGCCAGCTCACCCGGGACAGTCCGGGAGACCCAGTACTTC.

The chain links TRBV7-9 to TRBJ1-3; D call uncertain. Trimming pared 2 bases from V and 0 bases from J, leaving 8 bases between. Germline-derived CDR1 and CDR2 are SEHNR and FQNEAQ (reference sequence). The CDR3 loop spans 15 amino acids. The CDR3 here is CASSLFRSSGNTIYF. The CDR3 bases are TGTGCCAGCAGCTTATTCAGGTCCTCTGGAAACACCATATATTTT.

In this sample, this clone turned up once. The chain is built from TRBV29-1 and TRBJ2-7, with 14 bases that match TRBD2. Looked up from germline, CDR1 is SQVTM and CDR2 is ANQGSEA. CDR3 size: 14 residues. V lost 6 bases and J lost 6; bases outside the gene matches: 7. CDR3 amino acids: CSVAPGLAGAEQYF. Written as DNA, the CDR3 is TGCAGCGTCGCTCCGGGACTAGCGGGAGCCGAGCAGTACTTC.

V is TRBV29-1 and J is TRBJ2-7; 10 positions agree with TRBD2. Germline V lookup: CDR1 SQVTM, CDR2 ANQGSEA. CDR3 length: 14 residues. V shed 7 bases, J shed 1 base, and the junction held 7 bases outside the gene matches. The CDR3 sequence: CSGKLAGPSYEQYF. CDR3 coding DNA: TGCAGCGGGAAACTAGCGGGGCCTTCCTACGAGCAGTACTTC.

The J gene is TRBJ2-7, the V gene TRBV7-2; tentative D call: TRBD2 (5 bases). The CDR3 sequence is 14 residues long. Germline loops: CDR1 SGHTA, CDR2 FQGNSA. The germline V and J ends were trimmed by 1 base and 3 bases, with 10 bases remaining between them. The chain's CDR3 is CASSLGRAYYEQYF. CDR3 sequence (DNA): TGTGCCAGCAGCTTAGGGCGGGCATACTACGAGCAGTACTTC. Based on the CDR3 plus reference TRBV7-2 and TRBJ2-7, the full variable domain is GAGVSQSPSNKVTEKGKDVELRCDPISGHTALYWYRQSLGQGLEFLIYFQGNSAPDKSGLPSDRFSAERTGGSVSTLTIQRTQQEDSAVYLCASSLGRAYYEQYFGPGTRLTVT.

This clone has only a few counts. The V and J genes are TRBV5-1 and TRBJ2-7, with TRBD2 matching over 9 bases. The length of the CDR3 is 15 residues. V trimming: 3 bases; J trimming: 0 bases; junction bases outside the gene matches: 4. Germline V gene data show CDR1 as SGHRS and CDR2 as YFSETQ. DNA for the CDR3: TGCGCCAGCAGCTCACTTAGCGGGAGCTCCTACGAGCAGTACTTC. Encoded protein: CASSSLSGSSYEQYF.

Only a few counts were recorded for this clone. The CDR3 sequence is CASSPILGGSYEQYF. CDR3 sequence (DNA): TGTGCCAGCAGCCCAATACTAGGGGGTTCCTACGAGCAGTACTTC. The chain employs TRBV7-9 and TRBJ2-7; D may be TRBD1 (6 bases). V was trimmed by 5 bases and J by 1 base, leaving 15 bases between them. The CDR3 covers 15 residues. Germline lookup yields CDR1 SEHNR and CDR2 FQNEAQ (reference sequence).

The rearrangement uses TRBV27 and TRBJ1-2, with 8 bases that match TRBD1. Germline V gene lookup returns CDR1 MNHEY and CDR2 SMNVEV (reference sequence). V shed 3 bases, J shed 6 bases, and the junction held 9 bases outside the gene matches. The CDR3 length is 15 residues. In DNA, the CDR3 is TGTGCCAGCAGTTTTTCTCACGGACAGGGAAATGGCTACACCTTC. Protein: CASSFSHGQGNGYTF.

V is TRBV15 and J is TRBJ2-2; 9 nucleotides match TRBD2. The CDR3 is made up of 15 amino acids. J was trimmed by 1 base and V by 9 bases; bases with no gene match: 6. Germline CDR1 is LNHNV and CDR2 is YYDKDF (reference sequence). CDR3 DNA: TGTGCCACTGCCAGCGGGAGGAAGAACACCGGGGAGCTGTTTTTT. It translates to CATASGRKNTGELFF.

V is TRBV6-4 and J is TRBJ1-2; 8 bases fit TRBD1. With V trimmed by 6 bases and J by 4 bases, 16 bases remained unmatched. The CDR3 length is 17 residues. Germline V gene sequence: CDR1 MRHNA, CDR2 SNTAGT. This CDR3 is CASRDLLTGAGRYGYTF. CDR3 nucleotide sequence: TGTGCCAGCAGGGACCTATTGACAGGGGCGGGTCGCTATGGCTACACCTTC.

The V gene is TRBV9, the J gene TRBJ1-2, with 8 bases that match TRBD1. Germline CDR1 reads SGDLS; CDR2 reads YYNGEE. V lost 0 bases and J lost 3; bases outside the gene matches: 7. CDR3 length: 16 amino acids. The CDR3 region is CASSVGGQVSYYGYTF. CDR3 bases: TGTGCCAGCAGCGTAGGGGGACAGGTTTCTTACTATGGCTACACCTTC.

This clone has just a few counts. The chain joins TRBV18 to TRBJ2-1, with D unresolved. Germline values: CDR1 KGHSH, CDR2 LQKENI. CDR3 size: 16 residues. The V end lost 0 bases, the J end lost 0 bases, and 9 bases lay between the germline ends. CDR3 nucleotide sequence: TGTGCCAGCTCACCACCTAGGGCGAGCTCCTACAATGAGCAGTTCTTC. Translation: CASSPPRASSYNEQFF.

The chain uses TRBV2 and TRBJ1-1; TRBD1 is a possible D gene (5 bases). The germline V and J ends were trimmed by 4 bases and 8 bases, with 17 bases remaining between them. Germline loops: CDR1 SNHLY, CDR2 FYNNEI. This CDR3 region has 14 residues. The CDR3 nucleotides read TGTGCCAGCAGTGTGGTGGGACCTCGTTCCGAAGCTTTCTTT. This translates into CASSVVGPRSEAFF.

This clone has a handful of counts. The V gene is TRBV5-1, the J gene TRBJ1-2, with a possible D match to TRBD1 (5 bases). The CDR3 has 14 amino acids. The germline V gene has CDR1 SGHRS and CDR2 YFSETQ. The germline V and J ends were trimmed by 3 bases and 2 bases, with 11 bases remaining between them. The CDR3 loop is CASSSQGNNYGYTF. The CDR3 nucleotides are TGCGCCAGCAGCTCTCAGGGAAACAACTATGGCTACACCTTC.

This chain joins TRBV18 and TRBJ1-1; unclear D gene. Germline V gene data show CDR1 as KGHSH and CDR2 as LQKENI. V was shortened by 3 bases and J by 0 bases, with 11 bases between the two germline ends. This CDR3 spans 15 amino acids. The chain's CDR3 is CASSPSGKVNTEAFF. DNA of the CDR3: TGTGCCAGCTCACCCTCGGGTAAAGTGAACACTGAAGCTTTCTTT.

Comments on this clone: Other nucleotide sequences from this sample produce the same CDR3. This sequence joins TRBV6-5 and TRBJ2-7, with 10 bases identical to TRBD2. Germline V gene sequence: CDR1 MNHEY, CDR2 SVGAGI. The V segment lost 0 bases and the J segment 4 bases; nucleotides outside the gene matches: 3. The CDR3 runs to 15 residues. CDR3: CASSYSASGSYEQYF. The DNA of the CDR3 is TGTGCCAGCAGTTACTCGGCTAGCGGGAGTTACGAGCAGTACTTC.

V is TRBV27 and J is TRBJ2-7; D perhaps matches TRBD2 (7 bases). The CDR3 covers 16 residues. Germline V gene lookup returns CDR1 MNHEY and CDR2 SMNVEV (reference sequence). Trimming shortened V by 6 bases and J by 0 bases, and 18 bases separated the two germline ends. In nucleotides, the CDR3 is TGTGCCAGCAGACCCCACCGGGGGGCCTCCTCCTACGAGCAGTACTTC. Protein sequence: CASRPHRGASSYEQYF.

The genes are TRBV27 and TRBJ2-7, with no clear D. Germline CDR1 MNHEY, CDR2 SMNVEV (reference sequence). This CDR3 has 15 amino acids. Trimming took off 3 bases at V and 0 bases at J, with 12 bases between the two ends. The CDR3 region is CASSFRQTHSYEQYF. The CDR3 DNA sequence: TGTGCCAGCAGTTTTCGCCAGACTCACTCCTACGAGCAGTACTTC.

The V and J genes are TRBV9 and TRBJ2-3, with 13 bases identical to TRBD2. V lost 4 bases to trimming and J lost 5 bases; unmatched junction nucleotides: 7. CDR1 and CDR2 from the germline V gene are SGDLS and YYNGEE. This CDR3 is built from 16 residues. In DNA form, the CDR3 reads TGTGCCAGCAGCACCGGACTAGCGGGAGCCAGAGATACGCAGTATTTT. Protein sequence: CASSTGLAGARDTQYF.

The chain uses TRBV6-1 and TRBJ2-4, with TRBD2 matching over 10 bases. Germline CDR1 MNHNS, CDR2 SASEGT. V lost 2 bases and J lost 9; bases outside the gene matches: 4. This CDR3 has 14 residues. DNA for the CDR3: TGTGCCAGCAGTGAACTAGCGGGAGTGGTCATTCAGTACTTC. Protein product: CASSELAGVVIQYF.

V and J are TRBV2 and TRBJ2-7; 10 nucleotides agree with TRBD2. This CDR3 is 14 amino acids long. Germline V CDR1 and CDR2: SNHLY, FYNNEI. The trim removed 3 bases at V and 6 bases at J, leaving 5 bases unmatched. CDR3 in DNA: TGTGCCAGCAGTGATGGCACTAGCGGGATCGAGCAGTACTTC. Its protein product is CASSDGTSGIEQYF.

This clone has only a few counts. The chain is built from TRBV18 and TRBJ1-2; TRBD1 might be the D (5 bases). The V gene's germline CDR1 is KGHSH and CDR2 LQKENI. The length of the CDR3 is 15 residues. Trimming removed 0 bases at V and 6 bases at J, with 14 bases between. CDR3 region: CASSPPTQRGHGYTF. The CDR3, as DNA: TGTGCCAGCTCACCACCGACCCAACGGGGACATGGCTACACCTTC.

The rearrangement links TRBV11-1 to TRBJ2-1; D call uncertain. The CDR3 contains 13 residues. V lost 1 base to trimming and J lost 5 bases, with 6 bases between them. CDR1 is SGHAT, CDR2 FQDESV, per germline (reference sequence). CDR3 sequence: CASSLDLHNEQFF. CDR3 nucleotides: TGTGCCAGCAGCTTAGACCTGCACAATGAGCAGTTCTTC.

The chain carries TRBV29-1 and TRBJ1-1; D is perhaps TRBD1 (5 bases). Germline CDR1 SQVTM, CDR2 ANQGSEA. The CDR3 extends over 14 amino acids. The V end lost 1 base, the J end lost 7 bases, and 16 bases lay between the germline ends. As DNA, the CDR3 is TGCAGCGTTGAAGCCGTGGGGGAGGGCGGTGAAGCTTTCTTT. Its protein is CSVEAVGEGGEAFF.

V usage is TRBV19 and J usage is TRBJ2-5; 8 nucleotides align to TRBD1. Germline V gene data show CDR1 as LNHDA and CDR2 as SQIVND (reference sequence). The CDR3 covers 15 residues. V dropped 3 bases and J dropped 5; count of bases not matched to a gene: 8. The CDR3 DNA reads as TGTGCCAGTAGTATTGCCAGGGGGCTAGAGGAGACCCAGTACTTC. Translating gives CASSIARGLEETQYF.

The chain employs TRBV5-1 and TRBJ2-5; 9 bases map to TRBD1. Germline values: CDR1 SGHRS, CDR2 YFSETQ. The CDR3 is 15 residues long. J gave up 5 bases and V 3 bases, and 8 bases lay outside the gene matches. CDR3: CASSWGQGFRETQYF. As DNA, the CDR3 is TGCGCCAGCAGCTGGGGACAGGGCTTTCGGGAGACCCAGTACTTC. The full variable domain, with the rest looked up from reference TRBV5-1 and TRBJ2-5, is KAGVTQTPRYLIKTRGQQVTLSCSPISGHRSVSWYQQTPGQGLQFLFEYFSETQRNKGNFPGRFSGRQFSNSRSEMNVSTLELGDSALYLCASSWGQGFRETQYFGPGTRLLVL.

The chain couples TRBV6-1 to TRBJ2-7; 10 bases line up with TRBD1. CDR3 length equals 15 residues. Germline V CDR1 and CDR2: MNHNS, SASEGT. V was clipped by 3 bases and J by 2 bases; unmatched bases: 4. The CDR3 region is CASSDGQGGPYEQYF. As DNA, the CDR3 is TGTGCCAGCAGTGATGGACAGGGGGGGCCCTACGAGCAGTACTTC.

This clone was seen a handful of times. This chain links TRBV10-1 with TRBJ2-3; D call uncertain. The CDR3 is 13 residues long. Per germline, CDR1 WNHNN and CDR2 SYGVQD (reference sequence). The ends were cut back, 3 bases at V and 1 base at J, with 5 bases in the middle. Written as DNA, the CDR3 is TGCGCCAGCAGTGATGGGGGCACAGATACGCAGTATTTT. Residues: CASSDGGTDTQYF.